The clone carrying this TCR beta chain was observed a single time. Its matching antigen is unknown. Trimming took off 3 bases at V and 3 bases at J, with 11 bases between the two ends. Germline V CDR1 and CDR2: MGHRA, YSYEKL. The CDR3 runs to 14 residues. These data belong to a study of CD8 T cells in Susac syndrome. Study findings and constraints: In its TCR sequencing and HLA analysis, the study acknowledged that the number of individuals was relatively small. CD8+ clones in Susac expanded most in TEMRA cells and active patients.

RNA in amounts of about 0.5 to 1 ug was reverse transcribed with random hexamers. TCRdb re-called the immunoSEQ multiplex PCR reads with MiXCR, one entry per CDR3 protein. This sample has about 120,000 distinct CDR3 sequences; over 85% occur once, and the top ten carry approximately 0.2%. Patients with Susac syndrome met diagnostic criteria defined recently for definite or probable disease. The sample consisted of CD8+ T cells from PBMCs. The TCR comes from a human donor with Susac syndrome. The chain couples TRBV4-1 to TRBJ1-2; possibly TRBD1 for D (6 bases). CDR3 amino acids: CASSHVQGDYGYTF. CDR3 coding DNA: TGCGCCAGCAGCCATGTACAGGGTGACTATGGCTACACCTTC.